The T cell receptor (beta chain) under discussion was sequenced for a study of human CD8 memory T cell subsets. Study-level results: The study found similarly high diversity in stem-like memory and precursor exhausted T cells, unlike effector memory cells.

The CDR3 has 14 residues. Germline CDR1 reads SEHNR; CDR2 reads FQNEAQ (reference sequence). Remarks on this clonotype: The antigen remains undetermined.

Generation of TCR beta libraries used UMI-labeled 5' RACE. TCRdb re-called the 5' RACE reads; every CDR3 protein appears as one record, without DNA. This sample's table has 10,000 to 11,000 distinct CDR3 sequences. Cells classed as stem-like memory CD8+ T cells (TSTEM) were CCR7+ PD-1- TIGIT-. The sequence was collected from a human donor in good health. The rearrangement joins TRBV7-9 to TRBJ2-2. The sequenced sample was CD8+ stem-like memory T cells (TSCM and TCM) sorted from PBMCs. As to subset: stem-like memory CD8 T cells (TSTEM), CCR7+ PD-1- TIGIT-. This chain's CDR3 is CASTKSENTGELFF.